The 32 T cell receptor beta chains reported below all come from one sample, sequenced in a study of early T cells in non-severe SARS-CoV-2 infection. From the 5' RACE reads, TCRdb called clonotypes with MiXCR, one entry per CDR3 protein. The table records nearly 95,000 distinct CDR3 sequences, approximately 15% of them present only once. The specimen was whole blood, collected at baseline. These receptors came from an adult who was a healthcare worker with PCR-confirmed SARS-CoV-2 infection or an uninfected control (not recorded which).

This clonotype showed up just a few times. The chain employs TRBV5-4 and TRBJ1-1; D is undetermined. With 3 bases removed from V and 3 bases from J, the gap between germline ends came to 6 bases. The CDR3 runs to 12 residues. Germline CDR1 reads SGHNT; CDR2 reads YYREEE (reference sequence). As DNA, the CDR3 is TGTGCCAGCAGCTCTCCTTACACTGAAGCTTTCTTT. Translated: CASSSPYTEAFF.

This clonotype occurred a few times. The genes are TRBV20-1 and TRBJ2-1, with 14 bases lining up with TRBD2. The CDR3 sequence is 16 residues long. CDR1 is DFQATT, CDR2 SNEGSKA, per germline (reference sequence). Trimming at V came to 4 bases and at J to 7 bases, leaving 9 bases not matched to a gene. The CDR3 DNA follows: TGCAGTGCTACCCAAGGGACTAGCGGGAGTATGAATGAGCAGTTCTTC. It yields the protein CSATQGTSGSMNEQFF.

The chain carries TRBV4-3 and TRBJ2-1, with D possibly matching TRBD1 (5 bases). Trimming pared 0 bases from V and 0 bases from J, leaving 21 bases between. The germline V gene encodes CDR1 LGHNA and CDR2 YSLEER. The length of the CDR3 is 20 residues. The CDR3 nucleotides are TGCGCCAGCAGCCAAGAATTGATGGGGCCTGCGGTGAGCTCCTACAATGAGCAGTTCTTC. It encodes CASSQELMGPAVSSYNEQFF.

This sequence joins TRBV27 and TRBJ2-5; D gene uncertain. CDR3 length: 12 residues. Between the trimmed V and J ends, which lost 1 base and 5 bases, there was a span of 5 bases. Germline V CDR1 and CDR2: MNHEY, SMNVEV (reference sequence). CDR3 sequence (DNA): TGTGCCAGCAGTTTATGGCAGGAGACCCAGTACTTC. This sequence encodes CASSLWQETQYF.

The chain employs TRBV2 and TRBJ2-5; possible D gene TRBD1, 6 bases. The CDR3 contains 15 residues. V was cut by 2 bases and J by 5 bases, with 15 bases left in between. The germline gives CDR1 SNHLY, CDR2 FYNNEI. CDR3 loop: CASSESVRGWETQYF. DNA of the CDR3: TGTGCCAGCAGTGAATCGGTCAGGGGATGGGAGACCCAGTACTTC.

This chain joins TRBV3-1 and TRBJ2-2; D remains ambiguous. Deletions cut 1 base from V and 4 bases from J, with 13 bases between. The CDR3 sequence is 16 residues long. Germline V lookup: CDR1 LGHDT, CDR2 YNNKEL (reference sequence). The CDR3 sequence is CASSQVQGKRTGELFF. CDR3 DNA sequence: TGTGCCAGCAGCCAAGTACAAGGGAAGCGCACCGGGGAGCTGTTTTTT.

This clonotype appeared a few times. The rearrangement joins TRBV20-1 to TRBJ1-6, with TRBD1 matching 8 bases. Germline-derived CDR1 and CDR2 are DFQATT and SNEGSKA (reference sequence). V shed 2 bases, J shed 0 bases, and the junction held 3 bases outside the gene matches. This CDR3 is built from 16 residues. The chain's CDR3 is CSARRTGSSYNSPLHF. The CDR3 DNA reads TGCAGTGCTAGAAGGACAGGGAGCTCCTATAATTCACCCCTCCACTTT.

The rearrangement links TRBV5-1 to TRBJ2-7; 10 bases line up with TRBD2. V trimming: 3 bases; J trimming: 4 bases; junction bases outside the gene matches: 4. This CDR3 is built from 14 residues. The V gene's germline CDR1 is SGHRS and CDR2 YFSETQ. CDR3 bases: TGCGCCAGCAGCTCGCATAGCGGGAGGTACGAGCAGTACTTC. Translated: CASSSHSGRYEQYF. The full variable domain, in which reference TRBV5-1 and TRBJ2-7 provide the parts outside the CDR3, is KAGVTQTPRYLIKTRGQQVTLSCSPISGHRSVSWYQQTPGQGLQFLFEYFSETQRNKGNFPGRFSGRQFSNSRSEMNVSTLELGDSALYLCASSSHSGRYEQYFGPGTRLTVT.

This clonotype has a count of ten or more. The J gene is TRBJ2-7, the V gene TRBV20-1; D remains ambiguous. Looked up from germline, CDR1 is DFQATT and CDR2 is SNEGSKA (reference sequence). V gave up 1 base and J gave up 0 bases, with 7 bases separating them. The CDR3 loop spans 13 amino acids. DNA for the CDR3: TGCAGTGCTAGAGGTCCCGCCTCCTACGAGCAGTACTTC. This codes for CSARGPASYEQYF.

This clonotype was found once. Germline is not matched at one junction end, which may reflect a read error. This sequence joins TRBV28 and TRBJ2-7, with 7 bases matching TRBD1. Germline loops: CDR1 MDHEN, CDR2 SYDVKM. This CDR3 has 14 residues. CDR3 amino acids: CVSSSDRVAYEQYF. CDR3 DNA: TGTGTCAGCAGTTCCGACAGGGTTGCTTACGAGCAGTACTTC.

This clonotype has only one observation. The V and J genes are TRBV4-3 and TRBJ1-6; unclear D gene. Germline V gene lookup returns CDR1 LGHNA and CDR2 YSLEER. The CDR3 has 13 residues. Trimming took off 0 bases at V and 11 bases at J, with 8 bases between the two ends. Written as DNA, the CDR3 is TGCGCCAGCAGCCAAGAGGCGGACGCACCCCTCCACTTT. This codes for CASSQEADAPLHF.

This clonotype has just a few counts. The CDR3 sequence: CASSLGTRAAGETQYF. In DNA, the CDR3 is TGTGCCAGCAGCTTAGGAACTAGGGCAGCAGGCGAGACCCAGTACTTC. The chain carries TRBV7-9 and TRBJ2-5; possibly TRBD2 for D (5 bases). The CDR3 consists of 16 residues. Trimming left V 1 base short and J 5 bases short, with 17 bases between. Germline assignment: CDR1 SEHNR and CDR2 FQNEAQ (reference sequence).

The chain links TRBV7-9 to TRBJ2-7; 11 bases map to TRBD1. Unmatched junction bases numbered 9, after V lost 5 bases and J lost 0 bases. The germline gives CDR1 SEHNR, CDR2 FQNEAQ (reference sequence). The CDR3 has 17 amino acids. The CDR3 sequence: CASSVGQGVLPSYEQYF. CDR3 coding DNA: TGTGCCAGCAGCGTGGGACAGGGGGTGTTACCCTCCTACGAGCAGTACTTC.

This clonotype appeared many times. The J gene is TRBJ2-7, the V gene TRBV5-5; D not resolved. Trimming stripped 2 bases from V and 2 bases from J, with 11 bases between. This CDR3 has 14 amino acids. Germline CDR1 SGHKS, CDR2 YYEKEE (reference sequence). The CDR3 is CASSLDSPPYEQYF. CDR3 coding DNA: TGTGCCAGCAGCTTAGACTCGCCTCCCTACGAGCAGTACTTC.

This clonotype is medium-sized (0.01 to 0.1%). The J gene is TRBJ2-1, the V gene TRBV3-1, with TRBD2 matching over 7 bases. CDR1 LGHDT and CDR2 YNNKEL come from the germline V gene (reference sequence). V shed 4 bases and J 5 bases; nucleotides not matched to a gene: 8. There are 15 residues in the CDR3. The DNA for the CDR3 is TGTGCCAGCAGCCCTTTAGGACTAGGTGACAATGAGCAGTTCTTC. It translates to CASSPLGLGDNEQFF.

V gene TRBV9 combines with J gene TRBJ2-3; TRBD1 agrees at 8 bases. The CDR3 has 16 residues. V was pared by 4 bases and J by 2 bases, with 9 bases of the junction left unmatched. Per germline, CDR1 SGDLS and CDR2 YYNGEE. The CDR3 coding sequence is TGTGCCAGCAGCCTCCAGGGGGCCAGCTCCACAGATACGCAGTATTTT. It encodes CASSLQGASSTDTQYF.

This clonotype was observed a handful of times. The chain joins TRBV15 to TRBJ1-1, with D maybe TRBD1 (6 bases). The V gene lost 0 bases and the J gene lost 0 bases, with 11 bases spanning the gap. Germline CDR1 and CDR2: LNHNV and YYDKDF (reference sequence). CDR3 length equals 16 residues. The CDR3 sequence is CATSRESGTMNTEAFF. Here the CDR3 DNA reads TGTGCCACCAGCAGAGAATCCGGGACAATGAACACTGAAGCTTTCTTT.

The chain has TRBV4-3 and TRBJ2-2; a weak D match, TRBD1 (7 bases). Germline CDR1 is LGHNA and CDR2 is YSLEER. The CDR3 extends over 17 amino acids. The V end lost 0 bases, the J end lost 7 bases, and 18 bases lay between the germline ends. The CDR3: CASSQDGAGGRIGELFF. For the CDR3, the DNA is TGCGCCAGCAGCCAAGATGGAGCAGGGGGGAGGATCGGGGAGCTGTTTTTT.

The chain joins TRBV29-1 to TRBJ2-7; D tentatively fits TRBD1 or TRBD2 (5 bases each). Germline CDR1 and CDR2: SQVTM and ANQGSEA. V lost 3 bases and J lost 5, with 14 bases in between. This CDR3 contains 13 residues. CDR3 in DNA: TGCAGCGTTGATGACGGGGCGAGGGACGAGCAGTACTTC. It yields the protein CSVDDGARDEQYF.

CDR3 loop: CASSQRLDSYEQYF. The DNA of the CDR3 is TGTGCCAGCAGTCAACGGCTTGATTCCTACGAGCAGTACTTC. This chain joins TRBV28 and TRBJ2-7; D not resolved. The CDR3 loop spans 14 amino acids. V was trimmed by 5 bases and J by 1 base, leaving 12 bases between them. Germline values: CDR1 MDHEN, CDR2 SYDVKM.

This clonotype was recorded at least ten times. This sequence joins TRBV6-6 and TRBJ2-3; no reliable D call. V lost 2 bases, J lost 2 bases, and 17 bases lay in between. Germline-derived CDR1 and CDR2 are MNHNY and SVGAGI (reference sequence). CDR3 size: 17 residues. As DNA, the CDR3 is TGTGCCAGCAGTTACACTCCTCGCGGAACATCCACAGATACGCAGTATTTT. Amino acid sequence: CASSYTPRGTSTDTQYF.

This clonotype was detected ten times or more. CDR3 nucleotide sequence: TGTGCCAGCAGCCCCCTAGCGGGAGGGGACAATGAGCAGTTCTTC. It yields the protein CASSPLAGGDNEQFF. The rearrangement uses TRBV12-3 or TRBV12-4 and TRBJ2-1; 12 nucleotides line up with TRBD2. This CDR3 is built from 15 residues. V was clipped by 6 bases and J by 5 bases; unmatched bases: 5.

This clonotype was detected many times. The chain joins TRBV20-1 to TRBJ2-1; maybe TRBD2 (6 bases). The CDR3 has 11 amino acids. The germline CDR1 and CDR2 sequences are DFQATT and SNEGSKA (reference sequence). V was pared by 5 bases and J by 13 bases, with 15 bases between. The chain's CDR3 is CSAPARDSQFF. CDR3 in DNA: TGCAGTGCTCCCGCCCGGGACTCTCAGTTCTTC.

The V and J genes are TRBV20-1 and TRBJ2-5, with 11 bases aligning to TRBD2. From germline, CDR1 is DFQATT and CDR2 SNEGSKA (reference sequence). With 6 bases clipped from V and 3 bases from J, the junction kept 12 bases outside the gene matches. The CDR3 has 16 amino acids. This CDR3 is CSARTTSGETKETQYF. For the CDR3, the DNA is TGCAGTGCCAGAACGACTAGCGGGGAAACTAAAGAGACCCAGTACTTC.

The J gene is TRBJ2-3, the V gene TRBV29-1, with 7 bases fitting TRBD2. CDR3 length: 13 amino acids. V trimming: 6 bases; J trimming: 0 bases; junction bases outside the gene matches: 3. Germline V gene sequence: CDR1 SQVTM, CDR2 ANQGSEA. CDR3 protein: CSVLAPSTDTQYF. In DNA, the CDR3 is TGCAGCGTACTAGCGCCGAGCACAGATACGCAGTATTTT.

This chain uses TRBV27 with TRBJ2-3, with D perhaps TRBD1 or TRBD2 (5 bases each). The CDR3 sequence is 14 residues long. V lost 8 bases to trimming and J lost 6 bases, with 18 bases between them. Germline V CDR1 and CDR2: MNHEY, SMNVEV (reference sequence). The CDR3 nucleotides read TGTGCCAGCCGACTCGGGACCTTTCACGATACGCAGTATTTT. This encodes CASRLGTFHDTQYF.

This chain connects TRBV6-1 to TRBJ2-1; 10 bases fit TRBD1. There are 14 residues in the CDR3. Germline trimming cut 3 bases from V and 7 bases from J; bases unmatched to any gene: 3. Germline V lookup: CDR1 MNHNS, CDR2 SASEGT. CDR3: CASSDQGQGNEQFF. For the CDR3, the DNA is TGTGCCAGCAGTGATCAGGGACAGGGGAATGAGCAGTTCTTC.

V is TRBV20-1 and J is TRBJ1-2; 8 nucleotides agree with TRBD1. In germline, CDR1 is DFQATT, CDR2 SNEGSKA (reference sequence). After removal of 3 bases from V and 3 bases from J, the junction contained 0 bases not matched to a gene. The CDR3 totals 12 residues. The CDR3 region is CSARDRDYGYTF. CDR3 in DNA: TGCAGTGCTAGGGACAGGGACTATGGCTACACCTTC.

The rearrangement uses TRBV7-9 and TRBJ2-1, with D unclear. The V and J ends lost 2 bases and 10 bases respectively, with 9 bases between them. This CDR3 is 12 amino acids long. CDR1 is SEHNR and CDR2 is FQNEAQ in the germline V gene (reference sequence). The CDR3 is CASSLWSGEQFF. DNA of the CDR3: TGTGCCAGCAGCTTATGGTCAGGAGAGCAGTTCTTC.

This clonotype showed up just once. The CDR3 spells CASSRWGQDHNEQFF. Written as DNA, the CDR3 is TGCGCCAGCAGCCGATGGGGACAGGACCACAATGAGCAGTTCTTC. The gene calls are TRBV5-1 and TRBJ2-1; 8 bases match TRBD1. Germline assignment: CDR1 SGHRS and CDR2 YFSETQ. The CDR3 has 15 residues. Trimming removed 4 bases from V and 5 bases from J; junction bases left unmatched: 8. Full variable domain (missing parts from reference TRBV5-1 and TRBJ2-1): KAGVTQTPRYLIKTRGQQVTLSCSPISGHRSVSWYQQTPGQGLQFLFEYFSETQRNKGNFPGRFSGRQFSNSRSEMNVSTLELGDSALYLCASSRWGQDHNEQFFGPGTRLTVL.

The V gene is TRBV7-8, the J gene TRBJ2-7; D call uncertain. Germline CDR1 SGHVS, CDR2 FQNEAQ. Trimming left V 2 bases short and J 2 bases short, with 10 bases between. The CDR3 consists of 14 residues. CDR3 coding DNA: TGTGCCAGCAGCTTATCCCCGGAGACCTACGAGCAGTACTTC. It encodes CASSLSPETYEQYF.

This clonotype was found a few times. This chain links TRBV4-3 with TRBJ2-1, with 8 bases matching TRBD2. The CDR3 runs to 15 residues. With 2 bases clipped from V and 7 bases from J, the junction kept 7 bases outside the gene matches. Per germline, CDR1 LGHNA and CDR2 YSLEER. The CDR3 region is CASSQFSGTHNEQFF. The DNA of the CDR3 is TGCGCCAGCAGCCAATTTAGCGGGACTCATAATGAGCAGTTCTTC.